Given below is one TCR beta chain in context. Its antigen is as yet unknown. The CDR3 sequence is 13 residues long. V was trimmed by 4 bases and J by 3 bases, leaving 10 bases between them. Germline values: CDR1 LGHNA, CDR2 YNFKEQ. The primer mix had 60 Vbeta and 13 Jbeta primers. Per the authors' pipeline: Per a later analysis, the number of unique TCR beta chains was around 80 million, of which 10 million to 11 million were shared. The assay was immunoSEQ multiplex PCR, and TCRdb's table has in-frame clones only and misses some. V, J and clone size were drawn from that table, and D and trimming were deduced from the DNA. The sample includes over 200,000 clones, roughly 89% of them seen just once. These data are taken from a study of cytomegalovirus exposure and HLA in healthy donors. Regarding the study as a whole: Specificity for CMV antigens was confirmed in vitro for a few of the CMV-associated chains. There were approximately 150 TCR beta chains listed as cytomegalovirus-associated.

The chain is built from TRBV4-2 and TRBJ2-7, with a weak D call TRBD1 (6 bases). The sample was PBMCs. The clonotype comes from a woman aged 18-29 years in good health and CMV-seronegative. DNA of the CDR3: TGTGCCAGCAGCCCCAACAGGGACTACGAGCAGTACTTC. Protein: CASSPNRDYEQYF.